The 10 T cell receptor beta chains below were found in one sample sequenced in a study of blood T cell repertoires in COVID-19. Generated by immunoSEQ multiplex PCR, the TCRdb table keeps only in-frame clones and is missing some. The data show some 130,000 clones, roughly 69% seen once. Sequencing was performed on peripheral blood. Every receptor here comes from a woman aged 65 to 85 with acute or convalescent COVID-19.

The chain combines TRBV19 with TRBJ2-1, with 8 positions matching TRBD2. Germline CDR1 reads LNHDA; CDR2 reads SQIVND (reference sequence). The V segment lost 7 bases and the J segment 1 base; nucleotides outside the gene matches: 6. The CDR3 loop spans 15 amino acids. The CDR3 is CASTLRGVSYNEQFF. CDR3 DNA: TGTGCCAGTACTCTGCGGGGGGTTTCCTACAATGAGCAGTTCTTC.

The chain employs TRBV4-1 and TRBJ2-7, with 7 bases lining up with TRBD1. The CDR3 is made up of 13 amino acids. The V gene end was trimmed by 4 bases and the J gene end by 2 bases; junction bases not matched to a gene: 2. Germline lookup yields CDR1 MGHRA and CDR2 YSYEKL. The CDR3, as DNA: TGCGCCAGCAGCCGGGACAGTACCTACGAGCAGTACTTC. It translates to CASSRDSTYEQYF.

The chain carries TRBV28 and TRBJ2-5; 7 bases match TRBD2. Germline values: CDR1 MDHEN, CDR2 SYDVKM. There are 18 residues in the CDR3. J gave up 4 bases and V 4 bases, and 18 bases lay outside the gene matches. The CDR3 nucleotides are TGTGCCAGCAGTTCCCTCCTTGGACTGCGGGAGCGTTCAGAGACCCAGTACTTC. Its translation is CASSSLLGLRERSETQYF.

This chain links TRBV6-2 or TRBV6-3 with TRBJ1-6; maybe TRBD1 (6 bases). With 5 bases removed from V and 0 bases from J, the gap between germline ends came to 14 bases. Looked up from germline, CDR1 is MNHEY and CDR2 is SVGEGT. The CDR3 is made up of 17 amino acids. Written as DNA, the CDR3 is TGTGCCAGCAGTCCCAGACAGGAACGCTCCTATAATTCACCCCTCCACTTT. Translated, it gives CASSPRQERSYNSPLHF.

V gene TRBV6-1 combines with J gene TRBJ2-7; the D gene is possibly TRBD1 (6 bases). CDR3 length equals 12 residues. Between the trimmed V and J ends, which lost 2 bases and 5 bases, there was a span of 7 bases. Germline V gives CDR1 MNHNS, CDR2 SASEGT. The CDR3 sequence: CASSEQGNEQYF. CDR3 coding DNA: TGTGCCAGCAGTGAACAGGGGAACGAGCAGTACTTC.

This chain uses TRBV12-3 or TRBV12-4 with TRBJ1-6; possible D gene TRBD1, 6 bases. CDR3 length: 13 residues. V gave up 6 bases and J gave up 3 bases, with 6 bases separating them. The CDR3 protein is CASRQGYNSPLHF. CDR3 coding DNA: TGTGCCAGCAGACAGGGCTATAATTCACCCCTCCACTTT.

In this sample, this clone turned up a few times. Here the CDR3 reads CASSLPRTSSYNEQFF. CDR3 nucleotide sequence: TGCGCCAGCAGCTTACCAAGGACTAGCTCCTACAATGAGCAGTTCTTC. The chain couples TRBV5-1 to TRBJ2-1; TRBD2 agrees at 7 bases. Germline V CDR1 and CDR2: SGHRS, YFSETQ. The CDR3 is 16 residues long. J gave up 0 bases and V 2 bases, and 5 bases lay outside the gene matches.

The chain joins TRBV5-8 to TRBJ1-4; D may be TRBD1 (6 bases). The CDR3 is 13 residues long. Trimming took off 3 bases at V and 8 bases at J, with 11 bases between the two ends. CDR1 and CDR2 (germline): SGHTS, YDEGEE. The CDR3 reads CASSWTESEKLFF. The CDR3 nucleotides read TGTGCCAGCAGCTGGACAGAGAGCGAAAAACTGTTTTTT.

The chain recombines TRBV10-1 with TRBJ2-5; D is ambiguous. This CDR3 spans 12 amino acids. Looked up from germline, CDR1 is WNHNN and CDR2 is SYGVQD (reference sequence). Trimming cost V 5 bases and J 0 bases, with 4 bases left between them. The CDR3 nucleotides are TGCGCCAGCAGTCCCAACCAAGAGACCCAGTACTTC. Translated: CASSPNQETQYF.

This clone occurred once. This chain links TRBV5-1 with TRBJ1-3; 10 positions agree with TRBD1. Trimming cost V 0 bases and J 4 bases; bases outside gene matches: 4. Germline-derived CDR1 and CDR2 are SGHRS and YFSETQ. This CDR3 region has 16 residues. The CDR3 region is CASSLAGQGRGNTIYF. CDR3 DNA sequence: TGCGCCAGCAGCTTGGCGGGACAGGGGCGGGGAAACACCATATATTTT.